This is a list of T cell receptor beta chains from one sample in a study of control samples from healthy donors and cancer patients. Sequencing was performed with immunoSEQ multiplex PCR; in TCRdb, only in-frame clones are kept and a portion is missing. The top ten hold about 7.3% of the sample, which has 85,000 to 100,000 clones, about 92% seen once. The specimen was blood. Source of these receptors: a man in his late teens or twenties in good health. The CDR3 runs from the conserved cysteine through the conserved F or W. Each record gives: clone size, J gene, V gene, D gene, CDR3 protein, CDR3 DNA. D genes are given only for firm matches. Expanded clones are given a class, and other clones once, few, many or no size at all.

abundance: NA; j_gene: TRBJ1-2; v_gene: TRBV7-8; d_gene: NA; CDR3aa: CASSLSGQNYGYTF; CDR3nt: TGTGCCAGCAGCCTATCCGGACAGAACTATGGCTACACCTTC
abundance: NA; j_gene: TRBJ1-2; v_gene: TRBV7-9; d_gene: NA; CDR3aa: CASSTGGLGGYTF; CDR3nt: TGTGCCAGCAGTACCGGGGGTTTAGGAGGCTACACCTTC
abundance: once; j_gene: TRBJ1-5; v_gene: TRBV14; d_gene: NA; CDR3aa: CASSQAGFGNQPQHF; CDR3nt: TGTGCCAGCAGCCAAGCGGGATTTGGCAATCAGCCCCAGCATTTT
abundance: NA; j_gene: TRBJ2-7; v_gene: TRBV5-6; d_gene: TRBD2; CDR3aa: CASSSPSGDTYEQYF; CDR3nt: TGTGCCAGCAGCTCTCCTAGCGGGGATACCTACGAGCAGTACTTC
abundance: NA; j_gene: TRBJ1-4; v_gene: TRBV18; d_gene: NA; CDR3aa: CASSPDRRGALEKLFF; CDR3nt: TGTGCCAGCTCACCAGATCGGCGAGGAGCGCTTGAAAAACTGTTTTTT
abundance: few; j_gene: TRBJ1-3; v_gene: TRBV6-5; d_gene: NA; CDR3aa: CASTGRDGGNTIYF; CDR3nt: TGTGCCAGCACCGGACGGGACGGTGGAAACACCATATATTTT
abundance: once; j_gene: TRBJ2-1; v_gene: TRBV20-1; d_gene: NA; CDR3aa: CSASSGTPTMKQFF; CDR3nt: TGCAGTGCTAGTTCCGGGACCCCGACAATGAAGCAGTTCTTC
abundance: NA; j_gene: TRBJ1-2; v_gene: TRBV5-4; d_gene: NA; CDR3aa: CASSLGWRADYGYTF; CDR3nt: TGTGCCAGCAGCTTGGGTTGGCGGGCGGACTATGGCTACACCTTC
abundance: NA; j_gene: TRBJ2-2; v_gene: TRBV5-1; d_gene: NA; CDR3aa: CASGPHRRNTGELFF; CDR3nt: TGCGCCAGCGGCCCCCATAGAAGGAACACCGGGGAGCTGTTTTTT
abundance: NA; j_gene: TRBJ1-6; v_gene: TRBV2; d_gene: TRBD1; CDR3aa: CASSLGQGTSPLHF; CDR3nt: TGTGCCAGCAGTCTGGGACAGGGCACTTCACCCCTCCACTTT
abundance: once; j_gene: TRBJ2-1; v_gene: TRBV5-1; d_gene: NA; CDR3aa: CASSTGLVYNEQFF; CDR3nt: TGCGCCAGCAGCACCGGACTGGTCTACAATGAGCAGTTCTTC
abundance: NA; j_gene: TRBJ2-1; v_gene: TRBV7-9; d_gene: NA; CDR3aa: CASSPASYEQFF; CDR3nt: TGTGCCAGCAGCCCCGCATCATATGAGCAGTTCTTC
abundance: NA; j_gene: TRBJ1-1; v_gene: TRBV9; d_gene: NA; CDR3aa: CASSASLPGMDTEAFF; CDR3nt: TGTGCCAGCAGCGCAAGTCTGCCAGGGATGGACACTGAAGCTTTCTTT
abundance: NA; j_gene: TRBJ2-1; v_gene: TRBV6-5; d_gene: NA; CDR3aa: CASSPLGSSYNEQFF; CDR3nt: TGTGCCAGCAGCCCCTTGGGGAGCTCCTACAATGAGCAGTTCTTC
abundance: NA; j_gene: TRBJ2-7; v_gene: TRBV7-2; d_gene: TRBD1; CDR3aa: CASSLGQAASYEQYF; CDR3nt: TGTGCCAGCAGCTTGGGACAGGCCGCCTCCTACGAGCAGTACTTC
abundance: NA; j_gene: TRBJ1-3; v_gene: TRBV5-8; d_gene: NA; CDR3aa: CASSLGLGPGNTIYF; CDR3nt: TGTGCCAGCAGCTTGGGTCTGGGCCCTGGAAACACCATATATTTT
abundance: NA; j_gene: TRBJ1-2; v_gene: TRBV27; d_gene: NA; CDR3aa: CASSLKGYGYTF; CDR3nt: TGTGCCAGCAGTTTAAAAGGGTATGGCTACACCTTC
abundance: NA; j_gene: TRBJ2-3; v_gene: TRBV7-9; d_gene: NA; CDR3aa: CASSSKTDTQYF; CDR3nt: TGTGCCAGCAGCTCAAAGACAGATACGCAGTATTTT
abundance: NA; j_gene: TRBJ2-2; v_gene: TRBV9; d_gene: TRBD1; CDR3aa: CASGPGQGSTGELFF; CDR3nt: TGTGCCAGCGGGCCGGGACAGGGGAGCACCGGGGAGCTGTTTTTT
abundance: NA; j_gene: TRBJ1-4; v_gene: TRBV5-6; d_gene: TRBD1; CDR3aa: CASNLGQGDEKLFF; CDR3nt: TGTGCCAGCAATCTCGGACAGGGCGATGAAAAACTGTTTTTT
abundance: once; j_gene: TRBJ2-2; v_gene: TRBV29-1; d_gene: NA; CDR3aa: CSGFFFGELFF; CDR3nt: TGCAGCGGGTTTTTTTTCGGGGAGCTGTTTTTT
abundance: NA; j_gene: TRBJ1-2; v_gene: TRBV7-2; d_gene: TRBD1; CDR3aa: CASSSGTVPYGYTF; CDR3nt: TGTGCCAGCAGCTCCGGGACAGTACCGTATGGCTACACCTTC
abundance: NA; j_gene: TRBJ2-1; v_gene: TRBV30; d_gene: TRBD2; CDR3aa: CAWQGTSGRAMRQFF; CDR3nt: TGTGCCTGGCAGGGGACTAGCGGGAGGGCCATGCGACAGTTCTTC
abundance: NA; j_gene: TRBJ1-1; v_gene: TRBV21-1; d_gene: NA; CDR3aa: CATGRYPYVFF; CDR3nt: TGTGCCACAGGAAGATATCCCTATGTTTTCTTT
abundance: NA; j_gene: TRBJ1-1; v_gene: TRBV25-1; d_gene: NA; CDR3aa: CASTPGQSTMNTEAFF; CDR3nt: TGTGCCAGCACACCCGGGCAGAGTACCATGAACACTGAAGCTTTCTTT
abundance: NA; j_gene: TRBJ1-4; v_gene: TRBV14; d_gene: NA; CDR3aa: CASRKGGIDEKLFF; CDR3nt: TGTGCCAGCAGAAAGGGGGGAATTGATGAAAAACTGTTTTTT